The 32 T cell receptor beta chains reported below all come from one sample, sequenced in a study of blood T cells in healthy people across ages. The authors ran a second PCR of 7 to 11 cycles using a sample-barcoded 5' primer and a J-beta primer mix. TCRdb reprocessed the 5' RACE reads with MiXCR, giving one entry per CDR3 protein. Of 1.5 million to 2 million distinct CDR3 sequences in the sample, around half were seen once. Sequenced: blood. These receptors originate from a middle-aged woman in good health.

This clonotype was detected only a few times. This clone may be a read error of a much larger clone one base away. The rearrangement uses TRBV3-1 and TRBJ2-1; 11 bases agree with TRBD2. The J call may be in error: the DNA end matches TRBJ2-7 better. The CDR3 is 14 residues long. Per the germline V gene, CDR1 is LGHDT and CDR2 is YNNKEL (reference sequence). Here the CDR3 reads CASSSGGAYNEQYF. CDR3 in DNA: TGTGCCAGCAGTAGCGGGGGGGCCTACAATGAGCAGTACTTC.

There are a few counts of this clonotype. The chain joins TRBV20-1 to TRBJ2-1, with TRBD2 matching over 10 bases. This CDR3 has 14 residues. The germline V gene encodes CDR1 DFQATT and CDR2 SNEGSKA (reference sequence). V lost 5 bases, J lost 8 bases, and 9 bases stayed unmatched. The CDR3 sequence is CSALGLAVGDEQFF. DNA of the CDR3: TGCAGTGCTCTCGGACTAGCGGTTGGGGATGAGCAGTTCTTC.

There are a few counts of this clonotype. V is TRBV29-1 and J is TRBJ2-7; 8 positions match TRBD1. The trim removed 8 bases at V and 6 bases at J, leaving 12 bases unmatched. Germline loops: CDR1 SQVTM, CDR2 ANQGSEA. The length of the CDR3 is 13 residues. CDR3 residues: CSPSRTGSFEQYF. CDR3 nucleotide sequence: TGCAGCCCATCCCGGACAGGGAGTTTCGAGCAGTACTTC.

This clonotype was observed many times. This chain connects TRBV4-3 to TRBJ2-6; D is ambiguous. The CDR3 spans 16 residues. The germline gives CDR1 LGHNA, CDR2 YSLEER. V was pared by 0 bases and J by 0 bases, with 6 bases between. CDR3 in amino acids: CASSQDIGSGANVLTF. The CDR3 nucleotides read TGCGCCAGCAGCCAAGATATAGGCTCTGGGGCCAACGTCCTGACTTTC.

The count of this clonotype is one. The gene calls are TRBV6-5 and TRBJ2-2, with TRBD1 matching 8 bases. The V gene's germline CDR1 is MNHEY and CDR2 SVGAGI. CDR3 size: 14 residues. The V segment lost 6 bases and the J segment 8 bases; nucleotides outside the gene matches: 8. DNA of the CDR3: TGTGCCAGCAGCCCTGACAGGGGCCGGGGGGAGCTGTTTTTT. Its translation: CASSPDRGRGELFF.

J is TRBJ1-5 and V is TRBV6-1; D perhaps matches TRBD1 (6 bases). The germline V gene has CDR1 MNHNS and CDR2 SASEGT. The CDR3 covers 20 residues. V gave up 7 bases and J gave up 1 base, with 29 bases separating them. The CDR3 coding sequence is TGTGCCAGCAATACGGGACAAGCGGCTGTAGTGGTGTTGAGCAATCAGCCCCAGCATTTT. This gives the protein CASNTGQAAVVVLSNQPQHF.

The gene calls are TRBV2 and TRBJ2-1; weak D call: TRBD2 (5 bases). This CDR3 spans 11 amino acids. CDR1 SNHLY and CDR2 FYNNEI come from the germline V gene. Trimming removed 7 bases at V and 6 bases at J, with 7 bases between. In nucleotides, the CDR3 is TGTGCCAGCATGGGAGCCAATGAGCAGTTCTTC. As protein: CASMGANEQFF. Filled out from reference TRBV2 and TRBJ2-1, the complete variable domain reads EPEVTQTPSHQVTQMGQEVILRCVPISNHLYFYWYRQILGQKVEFLVSFYNNEISEKSEIFDDQFSVERPDGSNFTLKIRSTKLEDSAMYFCASMGANEQFFGPGTRLTVL.

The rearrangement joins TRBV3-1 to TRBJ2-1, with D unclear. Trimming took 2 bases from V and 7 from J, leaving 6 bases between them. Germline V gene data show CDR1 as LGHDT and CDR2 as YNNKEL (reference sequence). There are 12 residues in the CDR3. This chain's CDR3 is CASSQLRNEQFF. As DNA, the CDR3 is TGTGCCAGCAGCCAATTAAGAAATGAGCAGTTCTTC.

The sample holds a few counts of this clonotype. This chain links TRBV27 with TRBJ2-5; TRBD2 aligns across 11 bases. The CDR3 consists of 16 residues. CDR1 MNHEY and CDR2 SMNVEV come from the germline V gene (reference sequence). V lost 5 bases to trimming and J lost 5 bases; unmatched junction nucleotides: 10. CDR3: CASSATSGEVRETQYF. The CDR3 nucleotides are TGTGCCAGCAGTGCGACTAGCGGGGAAGTTAGGGAGACCCAGTACTTC.

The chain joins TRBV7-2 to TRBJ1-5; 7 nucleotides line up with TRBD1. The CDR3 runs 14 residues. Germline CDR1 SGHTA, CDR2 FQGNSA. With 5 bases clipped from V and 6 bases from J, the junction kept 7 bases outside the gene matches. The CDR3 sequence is CASSNRGGGQPQHF. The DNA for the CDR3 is TGTGCCAGCAGCAACAGGGGCGGTGGTCAGCCCCAGCATTTT.

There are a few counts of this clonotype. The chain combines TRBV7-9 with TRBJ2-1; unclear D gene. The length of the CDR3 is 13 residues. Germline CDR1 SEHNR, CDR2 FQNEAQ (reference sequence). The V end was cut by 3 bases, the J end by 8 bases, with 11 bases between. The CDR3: CASSFFVRDEQFF. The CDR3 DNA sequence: TGTGCCAGCAGCTTTTTCGTCCGGGATGAGCAGTTCTTC.

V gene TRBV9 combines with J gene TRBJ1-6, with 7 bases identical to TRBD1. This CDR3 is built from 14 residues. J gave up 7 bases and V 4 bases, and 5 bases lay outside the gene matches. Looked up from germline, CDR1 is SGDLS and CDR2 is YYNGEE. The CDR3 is CASSPGQMNSPLHF. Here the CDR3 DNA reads TGTGCCAGCAGCCCGGGACAGATGAATTCACCCCTCCACTTT.

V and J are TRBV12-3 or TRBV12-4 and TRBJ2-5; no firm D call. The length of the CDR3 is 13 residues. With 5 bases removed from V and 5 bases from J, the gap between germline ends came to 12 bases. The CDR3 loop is CASSLGWIETQYF. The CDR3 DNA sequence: TGTGCCAGCAGTCTGGGTTGGATTGAGACCCAGTACTTC.

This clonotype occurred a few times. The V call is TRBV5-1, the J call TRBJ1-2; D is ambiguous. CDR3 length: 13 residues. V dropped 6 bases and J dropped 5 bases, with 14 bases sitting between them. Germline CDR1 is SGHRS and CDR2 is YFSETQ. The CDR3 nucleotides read TGCGCCAGCACCATAGCCCCGGAATATGGCTACACCTTC. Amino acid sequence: CASTIAPEYGYTF.

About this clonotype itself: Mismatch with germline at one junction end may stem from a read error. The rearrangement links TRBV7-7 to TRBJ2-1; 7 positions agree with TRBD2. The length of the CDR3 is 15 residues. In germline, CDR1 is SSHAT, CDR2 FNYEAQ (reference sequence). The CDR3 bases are TGTGCTAGCAGCCGTTCGGGGGGTCGGAGCAATGAGCAGTTCTTC. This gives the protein CASSRSGGRSNEQFF.

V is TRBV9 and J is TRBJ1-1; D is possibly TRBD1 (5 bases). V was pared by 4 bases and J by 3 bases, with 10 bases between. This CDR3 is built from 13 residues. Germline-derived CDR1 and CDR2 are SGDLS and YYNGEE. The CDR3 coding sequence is TGTGCCAGCAGCAAGGGGCCTGACACTGAAGCTTTCTTT. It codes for CASSKGPDTEAFF.

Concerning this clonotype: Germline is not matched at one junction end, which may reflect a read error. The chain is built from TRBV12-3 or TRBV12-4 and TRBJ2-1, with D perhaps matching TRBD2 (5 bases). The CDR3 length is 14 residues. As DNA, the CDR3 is TGTGCCGGCAGTTTATCCCCCATGAGGGTTGAGCAGTTCTTC. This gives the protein CAGSLSPMRVEQFF.

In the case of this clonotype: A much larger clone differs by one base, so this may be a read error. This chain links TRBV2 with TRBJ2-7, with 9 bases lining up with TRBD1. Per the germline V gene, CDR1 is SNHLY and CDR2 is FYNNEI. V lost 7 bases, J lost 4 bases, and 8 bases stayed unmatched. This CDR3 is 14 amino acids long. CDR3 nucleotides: TGTGCCAGCACCCCGGAACAGGGGGCTTACGAGCAGTACTTC. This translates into CASTPEQGAYEQYF. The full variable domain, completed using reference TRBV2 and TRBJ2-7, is EPEVTQTPSHQVTQMGQEVILRCVPISNHLYFYWYRQILGQKVEFLVSFYNNEISEKSEIFDDQFSVERPDGSNFTLKIRSTKLEDSAMYFCASTPEQGAYEQYFGPGTRLTVT.

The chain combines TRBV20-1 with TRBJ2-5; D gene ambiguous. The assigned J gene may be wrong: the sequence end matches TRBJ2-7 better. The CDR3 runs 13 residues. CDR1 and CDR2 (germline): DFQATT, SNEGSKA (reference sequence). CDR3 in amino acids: CSARDGTSHEQYF. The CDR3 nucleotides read TGCAGTGCTAGAGATGGAACTTCCCACGAGCAGTACTTC.

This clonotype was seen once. The CDR3 DNA follows: TGCAGTGCTAGAGATCCTAGGCGGGGGGACTACAATGAGCAGTACTTC. Translating it yields CSARDPRRGDYNEQYF. The rearrangement joins TRBV20-1 to TRBJ2-1, with 8 bases lining up with TRBD2. The J call is in doubt because the DNA end fits TRBJ2-7 better. The CDR3 runs 16 residues. Per germline, CDR1 DFQATT and CDR2 SNEGSKA (reference sequence).

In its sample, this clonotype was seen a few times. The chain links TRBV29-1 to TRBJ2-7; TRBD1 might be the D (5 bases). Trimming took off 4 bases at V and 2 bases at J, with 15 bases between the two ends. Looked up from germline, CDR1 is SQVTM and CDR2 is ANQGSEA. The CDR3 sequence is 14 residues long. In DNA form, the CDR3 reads TGCAGCGTTGTTGATACAGGTTCGACCTACGAGCAGTACTTC. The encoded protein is CSVVDTGSTYEQYF.

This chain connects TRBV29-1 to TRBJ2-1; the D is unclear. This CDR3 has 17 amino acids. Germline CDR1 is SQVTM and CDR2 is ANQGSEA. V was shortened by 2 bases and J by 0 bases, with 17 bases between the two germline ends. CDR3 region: CSVETRPLGSSYNEQFF. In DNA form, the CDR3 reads TGCAGCGTTGAAACCCGGCCCCTTGGAAGCTCCTACAATGAGCAGTTCTTC.

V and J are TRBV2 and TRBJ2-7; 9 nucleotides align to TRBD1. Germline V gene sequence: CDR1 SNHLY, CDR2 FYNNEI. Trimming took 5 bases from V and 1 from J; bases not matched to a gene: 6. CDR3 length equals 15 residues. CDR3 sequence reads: CASSPIQGASYEQYF. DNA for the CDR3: TGTGCCAGCAGTCCTATACAGGGGGCTTCCTACGAGCAGTACTTC.

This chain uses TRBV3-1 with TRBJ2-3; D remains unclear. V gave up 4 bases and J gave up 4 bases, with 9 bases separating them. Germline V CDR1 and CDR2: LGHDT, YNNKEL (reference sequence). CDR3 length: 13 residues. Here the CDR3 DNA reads TGTGCCAGCAGCCCTACGACGGCAGATACGCAGTATTTT. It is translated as CASSPTTADTQYF.

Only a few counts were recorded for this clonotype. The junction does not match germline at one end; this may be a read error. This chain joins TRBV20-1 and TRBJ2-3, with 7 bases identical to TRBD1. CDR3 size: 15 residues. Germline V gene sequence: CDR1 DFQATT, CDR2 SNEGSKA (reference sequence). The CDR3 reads CSARGTANPPDTQYF. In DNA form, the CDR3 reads TGCAGTGCCAGAGGGACAGCCAATCCCCCAGATACGCAGTATTTT.

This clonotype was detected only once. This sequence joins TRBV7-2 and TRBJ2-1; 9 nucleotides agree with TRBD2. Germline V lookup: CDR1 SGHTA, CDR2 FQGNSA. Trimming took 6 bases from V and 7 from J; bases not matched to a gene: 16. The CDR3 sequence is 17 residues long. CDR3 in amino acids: CASSSRGGAGGQNEQFF. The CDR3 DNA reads TGTGCCAGCAGTTCAAGAGGGGGTGCGGGGGGGCAGAATGAGCAGTTCTTC.

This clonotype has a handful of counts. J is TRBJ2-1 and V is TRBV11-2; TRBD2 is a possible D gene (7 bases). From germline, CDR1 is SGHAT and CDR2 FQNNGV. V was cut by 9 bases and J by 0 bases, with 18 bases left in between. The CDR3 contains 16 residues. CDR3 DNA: TGTGCCAGTCTGGGGGGGGGCGAAAGCTCCTACAATGAGCAGTTCTTC. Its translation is CASLGGGESSYNEQFF.

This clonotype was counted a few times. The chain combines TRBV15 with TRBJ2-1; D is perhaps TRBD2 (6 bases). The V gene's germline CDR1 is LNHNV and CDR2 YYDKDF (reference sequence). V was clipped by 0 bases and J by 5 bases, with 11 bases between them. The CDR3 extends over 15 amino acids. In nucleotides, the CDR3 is TGTGCCACCAGCAGAGATCGAGGACTAAACAATGAGCAGTTCTTC. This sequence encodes CATSRDRGLNNEQFF.

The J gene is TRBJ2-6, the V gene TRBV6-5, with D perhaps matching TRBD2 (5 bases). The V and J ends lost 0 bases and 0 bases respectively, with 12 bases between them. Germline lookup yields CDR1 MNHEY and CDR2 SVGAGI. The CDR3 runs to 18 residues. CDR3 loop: CASSYSIGEYSGANVLTF. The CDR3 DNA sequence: TGTGCCAGCAGTTACTCGATCGGGGAGTACTCTGGGGCCAACGTCCTGACTTTC.

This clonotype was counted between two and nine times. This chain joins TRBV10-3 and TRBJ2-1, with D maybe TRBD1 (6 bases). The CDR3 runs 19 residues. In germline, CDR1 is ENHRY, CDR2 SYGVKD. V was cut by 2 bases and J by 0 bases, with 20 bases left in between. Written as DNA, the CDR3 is TGTGCCATCAGTGAGATCCCCGGACAGCCTACCTCCTCCTACAATGAGCAGTTCTTC. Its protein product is CAISEIPGQPTSSYNEQFF.

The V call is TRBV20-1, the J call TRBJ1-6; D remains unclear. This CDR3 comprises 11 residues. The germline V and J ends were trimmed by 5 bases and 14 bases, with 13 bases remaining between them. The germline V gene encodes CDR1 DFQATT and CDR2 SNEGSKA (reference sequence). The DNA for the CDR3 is TGCAGTGCTCCAAAGTCCGGCACCCTCCACTTT. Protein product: CSAPKSGTLHF.

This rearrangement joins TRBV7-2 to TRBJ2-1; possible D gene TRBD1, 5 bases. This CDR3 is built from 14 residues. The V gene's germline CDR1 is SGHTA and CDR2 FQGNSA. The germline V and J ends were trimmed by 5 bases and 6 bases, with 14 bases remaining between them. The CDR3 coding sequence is TGTGCCAGCAGCCAACGGACATCGAGCAATGAGCAGTTCTTC. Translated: CASSQRTSSNEQFF.